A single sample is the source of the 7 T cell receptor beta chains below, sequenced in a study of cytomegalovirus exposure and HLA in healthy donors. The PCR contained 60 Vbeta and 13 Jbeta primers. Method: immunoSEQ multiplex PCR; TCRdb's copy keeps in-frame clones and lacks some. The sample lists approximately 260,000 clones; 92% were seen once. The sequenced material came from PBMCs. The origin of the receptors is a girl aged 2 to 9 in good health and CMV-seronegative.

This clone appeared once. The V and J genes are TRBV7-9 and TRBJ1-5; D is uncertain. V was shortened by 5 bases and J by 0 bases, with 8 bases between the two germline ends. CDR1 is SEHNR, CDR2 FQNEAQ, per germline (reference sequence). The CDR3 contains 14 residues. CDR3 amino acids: CASSAPDSNQPQHF. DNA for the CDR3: TGTGCCAGCAGCGCGCCTGATAGCAATCAGCCCCAGCATTTT.

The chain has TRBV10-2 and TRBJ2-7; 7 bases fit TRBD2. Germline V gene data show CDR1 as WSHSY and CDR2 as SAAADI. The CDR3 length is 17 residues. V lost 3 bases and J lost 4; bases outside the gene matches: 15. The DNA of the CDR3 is TGCGCCAGCAGTGAAGGTAGATACCTAGCGGCAACTTACGAGCAGTACTTC. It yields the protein CASSEGRYLAATYEQYF.

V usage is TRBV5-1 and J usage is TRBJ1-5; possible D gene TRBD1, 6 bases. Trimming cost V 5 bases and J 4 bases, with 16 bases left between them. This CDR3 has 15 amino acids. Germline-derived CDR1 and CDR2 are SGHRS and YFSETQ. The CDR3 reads CASSYSGDQNQPQHF. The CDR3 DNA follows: TGCGCCAGCAGTTATTCAGGGGATCAGAATCAGCCCCAGCATTTT.

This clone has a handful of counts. The CDR3 loop reads CASRTGGYGYTF. The CDR3 nucleotides read TGTGCCAGTAGGACAGGGGGCTATGGCTACACCTTC. The chain uses TRBV19 and TRBJ1-2; 9 bases match TRBD1. The trim removed 6 bases at V and 4 bases at J, leaving 0 bases unmatched. Germline CDR1 and CDR2: LNHDA and SQIVND (reference sequence). The CDR3 is 12 amino acids. Complete variable domain (other parts from reference TRBV19 and TRBJ1-2): DGGITQSPKYLFRKEGQNVTLSCEQNLNHDAMYWYRQDPGQGLRLIYYSQIVNDFQKGDIAEGYSVSREKKESFPLTVTSAQKNPTAFYLCASRTGGYGYTFGSGTRLTVV.

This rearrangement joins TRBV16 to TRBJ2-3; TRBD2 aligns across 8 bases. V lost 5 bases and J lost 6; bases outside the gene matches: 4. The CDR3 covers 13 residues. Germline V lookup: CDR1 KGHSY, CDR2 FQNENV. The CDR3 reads CASSSGSGDTQYF. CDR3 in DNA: TGTGCCAGCAGCAGCGGGAGTGGGGATACGCAGTATTTT.

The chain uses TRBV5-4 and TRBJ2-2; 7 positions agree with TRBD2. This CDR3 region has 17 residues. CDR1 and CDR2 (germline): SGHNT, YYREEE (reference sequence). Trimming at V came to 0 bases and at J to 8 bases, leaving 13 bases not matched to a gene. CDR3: CASSLAGGGSVSGELFF. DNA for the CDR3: TGTGCCAGCAGCTTGGCCGGCGGCGGGAGCGTTTCAGGGGAGCTGTTTTTT. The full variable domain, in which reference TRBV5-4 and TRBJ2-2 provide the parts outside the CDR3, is ETGVTQSPTHLIKTRGQQVTLRCSSQSGHNTVSWYQQALGQGPQFIFQYYREEENGRGNFPPRFSGLQFPNYSSELNVNALELDDSALYLCASSLAGGGSVSGELFFGEGSRLTVL.

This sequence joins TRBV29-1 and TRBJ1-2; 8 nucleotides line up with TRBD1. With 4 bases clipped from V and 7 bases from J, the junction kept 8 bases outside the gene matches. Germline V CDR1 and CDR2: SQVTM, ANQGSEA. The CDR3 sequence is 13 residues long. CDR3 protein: CSVGQGAQSGYTF. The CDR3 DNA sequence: TGCAGCGTTGGGCAGGGGGCGCAGAGTGGCTACACCTTC.